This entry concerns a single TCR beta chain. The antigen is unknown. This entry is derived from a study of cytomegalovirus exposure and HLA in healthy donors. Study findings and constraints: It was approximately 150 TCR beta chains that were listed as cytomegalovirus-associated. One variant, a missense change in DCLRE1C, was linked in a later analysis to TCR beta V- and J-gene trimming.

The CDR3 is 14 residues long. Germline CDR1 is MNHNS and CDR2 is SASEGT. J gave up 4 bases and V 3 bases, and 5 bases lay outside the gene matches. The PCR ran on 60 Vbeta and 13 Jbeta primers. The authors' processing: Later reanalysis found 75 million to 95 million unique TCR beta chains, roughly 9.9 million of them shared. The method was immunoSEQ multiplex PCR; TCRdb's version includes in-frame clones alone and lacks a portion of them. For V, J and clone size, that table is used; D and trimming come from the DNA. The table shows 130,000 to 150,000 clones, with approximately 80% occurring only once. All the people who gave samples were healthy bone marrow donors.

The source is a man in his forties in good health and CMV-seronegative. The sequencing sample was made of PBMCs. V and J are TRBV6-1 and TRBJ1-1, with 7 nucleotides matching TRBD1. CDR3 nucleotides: TGTGCCAGCAGTGATTACAGGGGTGGCACTGAAGCTTTCTTT. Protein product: CASSDYRGGTEAFF.